Presented here are 15 T cell receptor beta chains from one specimen sequenced in a study of spatial heterogeneity in lung cancer. Study-wide points: Tumor mutation counts were tracked by expanded intratumoral alpha and beta TCR counts.

What these receptors recognize is not known. This sample's time point: sample taken at primary tumor resection. TCRdb ran MiXCR on the 5' RACE reads and lists one entry per CDR3 protein. Here the sample spans around 20,000 distinct CDR3 sequences, around 6.5% being singletons. Here the sequenced sample was lung tumor tissue, taken at surgery. Every receptor here comes from a female donor with early-stage non-small cell lung cancer.

This clonotype has at least ten counts. This chain connects TRBV7-2 to TRBJ2-7; D might be TRBD1 (6 bases). The germline V and J ends were trimmed by 6 bases and 0 bases, with 15 bases remaining between them. This CDR3 comprises 15 residues. Germline V gene lookup returns CDR1 SGHTA and CDR2 FQGNSA. CDR3 sequence: CASREQGPSSYEQYF. The CDR3 DNA reads as TGTGCCAGCAGAGAACAGGGCCCCAGCTCCTACGAGCAGTACTTC.

This clonotype has at least ten counts. The J gene is TRBJ2-6, the V gene TRBV9; weak D call: TRBD1 (6 bases). The CDR3 covers 16 residues. Between the trimmed V and J ends, which lost 3 bases and 4 bases, there was a span of 14 bases. Germline CDR1 reads SGDLS; CDR2 reads YYNGEE. The CDR3 nucleotides read TGTGCCAGCAGCGGTGACAGGTTAACCGGGGCCAACGTCCTGACTTTC. Its protein product is CASSGDRLTGANVLTF.

This clonotype was seen ten or more times. The V and J genes are TRBV5-4 and TRBJ2-3; no definite D call. Germline V gene data show CDR1 as SGHNT and CDR2 as YYREEE (reference sequence). CDR3 length: 16 amino acids. V was pared by 1 base and J by 0 bases, with 12 bases between. CDR3: CASSLRELSSTDTQYF. The CDR3 DNA reads as TGTGCCAGCAGCTTGAGGGAACTATCAAGCACAGATACGCAGTATTTT.

In this sample, this clonotype turned up many times. The rearrangement joins TRBV5-1 to TRBJ2-3, with a possible D match to TRBD1 (5 bases). There are 13 residues in the CDR3. V shed 3 bases and J shed 5 bases, with 10 bases lying between them. The germline V gene has CDR1 SGHRS and CDR2 YFSETQ. This CDR3 reads CASSSLQEDTQYF. The CDR3 nucleotides read TGCGCCAGCAGCTCCCTACAGGAAGATACGCAGTATTTT.

This clonotype turned up a few times. The chain recombines TRBV7-9 with TRBJ2-7; TRBD2 is a possible D gene (5 bases). Germline-derived CDR1 and CDR2 are SEHNR and FQNEAQ (reference sequence). This CDR3 has 15 residues. The V end was cut by 3 bases, the J end by 7 bases, with 19 bases between. In nucleotides, the CDR3 is TGTGCCAGCAGCTTCCTACTCGGGGAGTTTAAAGAGCAGTACTTC. Translation: CASSFLLGEFKEQYF.

This clonotype has ten or more counts. The chain uses TRBV5-1 and TRBJ2-7; D may be TRBD2 (6 bases). V gave up 4 bases and J gave up 6 bases, with 14 bases separating them. Germline assignment: CDR1 SGHRS and CDR2 YFSETQ. CDR3 length: 13 amino acids. The CDR3 region has the DNA TGCGCCAGCAGCACCGGCGGGGTTCGCGAGCAGTACTTC. The encoded protein is CASSTGGVREQYF.

This clonotype was recorded at least ten times. The gene calls are TRBV9 and TRBJ2-3; 9 nucleotides agree with TRBD2. After removal of 1 base from V and 2 bases from J, the junction contained 8 bases not matched to a gene. Germline-derived CDR1 and CDR2 are SGDLS and YYNGEE. The CDR3 length is 17 residues. The CDR3 spells CASSVRGAGGTTDTQYF. Here the CDR3 DNA reads TGTGCCAGCAGCGTAAGAGGGGCGGGGGGGACCACAGATACGCAGTATTTT.

Details on this clonotype: Just one base apart from a much larger clone, this may be a read error. The rearrangement links TRBV2 to TRBJ1-1; D is ambiguous. Germline CDR1 SNHLY, CDR2 FYNNEI. The CDR3 runs to 14 residues. The DNA for the CDR3 is TGTGCCCGCAGTGATCCGGGTTCGAACACTGAAGCTTTCTTT. This translates into CARSDPGSNTEAFF.

This clonotype was detected ten times or more. The J gene is TRBJ2-5, the V gene TRBV10-1, with 10 bases that match TRBD2. This CDR3 contains 14 residues. CDR1 and CDR2 from the germline V gene are WNHNN and SYGVQD (reference sequence). The junction had 10 bases not matched to a gene; V was cut back by 8 bases and J by 7 bases. The CDR3 DNA reads TGCGCCAGCCCCGGGACTAGCGATACGAGGACCCAGTACTTC. Protein sequence: CASPGTSDTRTQYF.

At least ten counts were recorded for this clonotype. This chain links TRBV18 with TRBJ2-1; D is possibly TRBD2 (6 bases). The CDR3 sequence is 15 residues long. The V gene's germline CDR1 is KGHSH and CDR2 LQKENI. V lost 6 bases to trimming and J lost 0 bases, with 12 bases between them. The CDR3 loop is CASSPAGSSYNEQFF. For the CDR3, the DNA is TGTGCCAGCTCCCCGGCGGGAAGCTCCTACAATGAGCAGTTCTTC.

This clonotype was recorded many times. This chain connects TRBV30 to TRBJ2-3, with 9 bases identical to TRBD1. This CDR3 region has 14 residues. V gave up 1 base and J gave up 3 bases; unmatched junction bases: 2. CDR1 and CDR2 (germline): GTSNPN, SVGIG (reference sequence). The DNA for the CDR3 is TGTGCCTGGAGTGGCGACAGGGGGACAGATACGCAGTATTTT. Its translation is CAWSGDRGTDTQYF.

This clonotype has a count of ten or more. The chain carries TRBV3-1 and TRBJ1-6, with 9 bases identical to TRBD1. V lost 4 bases and J lost 10; bases outside the gene matches: 8. The CDR3 is 15 amino acids. Germline-derived CDR1 and CDR2 are LGHDT and YNNKEL (reference sequence). The CDR3: CASSPTGGEGSPLHF. The CDR3 region has the DNA TGTGCCAGCAGCCCCACAGGGGGCGAAGGCTCACCCCTCCACTTT.

This clonotype was observed many times. The chain combines TRBV4-1 with TRBJ2-1; 9 bases map to TRBD1. V dropped 1 base and J dropped 6; count of bases not matched to a gene: 7. CDR3 length equals 16 residues. Germline V gives CDR1 MGHRA, CDR2 YSYEKL. The CDR3 here is CASSQGRDRVANEQFF. The DNA of the CDR3 is TGCGCCAGCAGCCAAGGTCGGGACAGGGTGGCCAATGAGCAGTTCTTC.

This clonotype was found many times. The gene calls are TRBV12-3 or TRBV12-4 and TRBJ1-1; D remains ambiguous. V lost 4 bases and J lost 1, with 10 bases in between. This CDR3 spans 14 amino acids. CDR3 loop: CASSSGVRNTEAFF. The CDR3 DNA sequence: TGTGCCAGCAGTTCTGGGGTAAGGAACACTGAAGCTTTCTTT.

This clonotype was counted at least ten times. The rearrangement links TRBV7-2 to TRBJ2-1; a possible D gene is TRBD2 (6 bases). The CDR3 covers 16 residues. V was cut by 4 bases and J by 2 bases, with 15 bases left in between. CDR1 and CDR2 from the germline V gene are SGHTA and FQGNSA. The CDR3 here is CASSSPSGLPYNEQFF. CDR3 bases: TGTGCCAGCAGCTCGCCAAGCGGGCTACCCTACAATGAGCAGTTCTTC.